The subject of this entry is one T cell receptor (beta chain). Germline lookup yields CDR1 LNHDA and CDR2 SQIVND (reference sequence). Trimming pared 4 bases from V and 7 bases from J, leaving 7 bases between. The CDR3 runs to 11 residues. This specimen comes from a study of siplizumab effects on memory and regulatory T cells. Method: immunoSEQ multiplex PCR; TCRdb's copy keeps in-frame clones and lacks some. The table shows approximately 94,000 clones, with 75% to 95% occurring only once. Source material: CD4+ T cells sorted from blood. V usage is TRBV19 and J usage is TRBJ1-2, with a possible D match to TRBD1 (5 bases). This TCR was recovered from a human donor in good health. CDR3: CASSTRVGYTF. CDR3 DNA sequence: TGTGCCAGTAGTACCAGGGTTGGCTACACCTTC. Supplemented by reference TRBV19 and TRBJ1-2, the full variable domain reads DGGITQSPKYLFRKEGQNVTLSCEQNLNHDAMYWYRQDPGQGLRLIYYSQIVNDFQKGDIAEGYSVSREKKESFPLTVTSAQKNPTAFYLCASSTRVGYTFGSGTRLTVV.